One sample yielded the 27 T cell receptor beta chains listed below, sequenced in a study of shared clonotypes between healthy human individuals. Naive CD8 isolation took CD45RO-negative cells positively selected for CCR7 and excluded terminally differentiated effector memory CD45RA+ cells. Generated by immunoSEQ multiplex PCR, the TCRdb table keeps only in-frame clones and is missing some. Found here are approximately 2,000,000 clones, 93% of them singletons; the top ten hold approximately 1.7%. Material: naive CD8+ T cells from PBMCs. These receptors were taken from a young man in good health. Some clones in this sample may be carry-over from other donors' samples.

The chain joins TRBV11-2 to TRBJ2-1, with D hard to call. Germline lookup yields CDR1 SGHAT and CDR2 FQNNGV. The CDR3 covers 16 residues. Between the trimmed V and J ends, which lost 1 base and 8 bases, there was a span of 18 bases. CDR3 nucleotides: TGTGCCAGCAGCTTAGGTGGGCTAGTGGGTCCCCATGAGCAGTTCTTC. Translating gives CASSLGGLVGPHEQFF.

This clone appeared a single time. The gene calls are TRBV27 and TRBJ1-5, with D unresolved. The CDR3 has 14 amino acids. CDR1 MNHEY and CDR2 SMNVEV come from the germline V gene (reference sequence). V lost 6 bases and J 9 bases, leaving 18 bases between the germline ends. CDR3 protein: CASRFGGSKTPQHF. The CDR3, as DNA: TGTGCCAGCAGATTCGGTGGAAGTAAGACGCCCCAGCATTTT.

The chain uses TRBV6-1 and TRBJ2-6; the D is unclear. From germline, CDR1 is MNHNS and CDR2 SASEGT. This CDR3 contains 16 residues. Trimming pared 2 bases from V and 0 bases from J, leaving 8 bases between. DNA of the CDR3: TGTGCCAGCAGTGAACTCGGTTCCTCTGGGGCCAACGTCCTGACTTTC. Its protein product is CASSELGSSGANVLTF.

V usage is TRBV30 and J usage is TRBJ2-7; 8 nucleotides line up with TRBD1. Germline V gene data show CDR1 as GTSNPN and CDR2 as SVGIG (reference sequence). This CDR3 is built from 15 residues. V shed 8 bases and J 0 bases; nucleotides not matched to a gene: 12. The CDR3 DNA follows: TGTGCCCTGGAGATATGGACAGGGACCTCCTACGAGCAGTACTTC. Its protein product is CALEIWTGTSYEQYF.

This clone has only one observation. The chain employs TRBV6-6 and TRBJ2-5, with 12 positions matching TRBD1. Germline CDR1 and CDR2: MNHNY and SVGAGI (reference sequence). This CDR3 has 14 amino acids. The trim removed 5 bases at V and 11 bases at J, leaving 9 bases unmatched. In DNA form, the CDR3 reads TGTGCCAGCAGTGGGGACAGGGGGCGCGGGGAGCAGTACTTC. This codes for CASSGDRGRGEQYF.

The chain combines TRBV27 with TRBJ1-2; D is ambiguous. Germline-derived CDR1 and CDR2 are MNHEY and SMNVEV (reference sequence). The CDR3 consists of 14 residues. V lost 8 bases and J lost 4, with 17 bases in between. This CDR3 reads CASSSGSRGYGYTF. The DNA of the CDR3 is TGTGCCAGCTCCTCGGGGTCGCGCGGCTATGGCTACACCTTC.

The rearrangement joins TRBV28 to TRBJ2-5; D perhaps matches TRBD2 (5 bases). Germline V gives CDR1 MDHEN, CDR2 SYDVKM. CDR3 length: 13 residues. V lost 6 bases and J lost 13, with 21 bases in between. CDR3 DNA sequence: TGTGCCAGCAGACCTTCACGGACTGCTAGGGCGTACTTC. This codes for CASRPSRTARAYF.

The chain joins TRBV30 to TRBJ2-5; 8 nucleotides line up with TRBD2. The CDR3 has 11 residues. The germline V gene encodes CDR1 GTSNPN and CDR2 SVGIG (reference sequence). The ends lost 7 bases at V and 9 bases at J; junction bases unmatched: 7. For the CDR3, the DNA is TGTGCCTCTGCGGGAGGTCTGGCCCAGTACTTC. Encoded protein: CASAGGLAQYF.

Note on this clone: In the same sample, other DNA sequences code for this CDR3. The CDR3 spells CASSLGANTEAFF. CDR3 in DNA: TGTGCCAGTAGTTTAGGGGCGAACACTGAAGCTTTCTTT. The chain uses TRBV19 and TRBJ1-1; a weak D match, TRBD1 (5 bases). Trimming left V 5 bases short and J 1 base short, with 8 bases between. Per germline, CDR1 LNHDA and CDR2 SQIVND (reference sequence). This CDR3 comprises 13 residues.

On this clone itself: This sample also contains other DNA sequences that code for the same CDR3. The chain links TRBV28 to TRBJ2-7, with TRBD2 matching over 11 bases. V was clipped by 6 bases and J by 2 bases; unmatched bases: 6. The CDR3 runs 15 residues. Per the germline V gene, CDR1 is MDHEN and CDR2 is SYDVKM. The DNA of the CDR3 is TGTGCCAGCAGACCGCTAGCGGGAGGACCCTACGAGCAGTACTTC. Translation: CASRPLAGGPYEQYF.

The chain has TRBV11-2 and TRBJ2-1, with D possibly being TRBD1 or TRBD2 (5 bases each). The CDR3 length is 17 residues. V lost 1 base, J lost 5 bases, and 18 bases lay in between. Germline-derived CDR1 and CDR2 are SGHAT and FQNNGV. Here the CDR3 reads CASSLVGSRGPNNEQFF. For the CDR3, the DNA is TGTGCCAGCAGCTTAGTCGGGTCGAGGGGACCGAACAATGAGCAGTTCTTC.

The chain couples TRBV19 to TRBJ1-1; D is perhaps TRBD1 (5 bases). The V gene's germline CDR1 is LNHDA and CDR2 SQIVND (reference sequence). Deletions cut 7 bases from V and 5 bases from J, with 23 bases between. The length of the CDR3 is 16 residues. CDR3 loop: CASTSFGWGGSTEAFF. CDR3 DNA sequence: TGTGCCAGTACTTCATTTGGTTGGGGGGGGAGTACTGAAGCTTTCTTT. Variable domain in full (rest from reference TRBV19 and TRBJ1-1): DGGITQSPKYLFRKEGQNVTLSCEQNLNHDAMYWYRQDPGQGLRLIYYSQIVNDFQKGDIAEGYSVSREKKESFPLTVTSAQKNPTAFYLCASTSFGWGGSTEAFFGQGTRLTVV.

About this clone: This CDR3 is also generated by other DNA sequences in the sample. This sequence joins TRBV7-2 and TRBJ2-2; D remains ambiguous. V lost 4 bases, J lost 0 bases, and 6 bases lay in between. The CDR3 extends over 14 amino acids. Looked up from germline, CDR1 is SGHTA and CDR2 is FQGNSA. CDR3 sequence: CASSSRTNTGELFF. CDR3 coding DNA: TGTGCCAGCAGCTCCCGAACGAACACCGGGGAGCTGTTTTTT.

The chain links TRBV7-2 to TRBJ2-1; tentative D call: TRBD2 (6 bases). V dropped 5 bases and J dropped 7 bases, with 18 bases sitting between them. This CDR3 region has 15 residues. Looked up from germline, CDR1 is SGHTA and CDR2 is FQGNSA. The CDR3 reads CASSRRDWGGNEQFF. The CDR3 bases are TGTGCCAGCAGCCGGCGGGACTGGGGTGGGAATGAGCAGTTCTTC.

The rearrangement uses TRBV27 and TRBJ2-1; a possible D gene is TRBD2 (6 bases). CDR1 is MNHEY and CDR2 is SMNVEV in the germline V gene (reference sequence). V lost 3 bases and J lost 0, with 18 bases in between. This CDR3 has 18 residues. The CDR3 sequence: CASSLLSSAGSSYNEQFF. As DNA, the CDR3 is TGTGCCAGCAGTTTGCTGTCTTCGGCGGGGAGCTCCTACAATGAGCAGTTCTTC.

The rearrangement joins TRBV6-6 to TRBJ2-7; D possibly corresponds to TRBD2 (6 bases). This CDR3 region has 16 residues. Trimming pared 5 bases from V and 2 bases from J, leaving 19 bases between. CDR1 MNHNY and CDR2 SVGAGI come from the germline V gene (reference sequence). DNA of the CDR3: TGTGCCAGCAGTCACCGGGACGGACTACCTCCCTACGAGCAGTACTTC. Translated, it gives CASSHRDGLPPYEQYF.

This clone has just a few counts. The chain carries TRBV29-1 and TRBJ1-1; D is possibly TRBD1 (5 bases). In germline, CDR1 is SQVTM, CDR2 ANQGSEA. V was clipped by 5 bases and J by 0 bases, with 10 bases between them. This CDR3 is 13 amino acids long. DNA for the CDR3: TGCAGCGTTTCGACAGAGATGAACACTGAAGCTTTCTTT. Amino acid sequence: CSVSTEMNTEAFF.

This rearrangement joins TRBV29-1 to TRBJ2-1; TRBD2 matches 12 bases. V dropped 5 bases and J dropped 10; count of bases not matched to a gene: 21. Germline CDR1 SQVTM, CDR2 ANQGSEA. The CDR3 is 18 residues long. The CDR3 coding sequence is TGCAGCGTTCAAAAACCGAATCTAGCGGGAGGGCCCCCGTGGGAGCAGTTCTTC. This encodes CSVQKPNLAGGPPWEQFF.

This chain connects TRBV19 to TRBJ1-1; D not certain. The CDR3 has 12 residues. V gave up 5 bases and J gave up 8 bases, with 12 bases separating them. Germline V gene lookup returns CDR1 LNHDA and CDR2 SQIVND (reference sequence). For the CDR3, the DNA is TGTGCCAGTAGTCTAACACCCGGAGAAGCTTTCTTT. Translating gives CASSLTPGEAFF.

This rearrangement joins TRBV25-1 to TRBJ2-5; TRBD2 aligns across 12 bases. V lost 5 bases, J lost 3 bases, and 7 bases stayed unmatched. The CDR3 length is 16 residues. Germline CDR1 and CDR2: MGHDK and SYGVNS. CDR3 region: CASSRLAGEGEETQYF. The CDR3 DNA reads as TGTGCCAGCAGTAGACTAGCGGGAGAAGGGGAAGAGACCCAGTACTTC.

V gene TRBV9 combines with J gene TRBJ2-1; the D gene is possibly TRBD1 (6 bases). The CDR3 extends over 16 amino acids. The V gene lost 4 bases and the J gene lost 7 bases, with 21 bases spanning the gap. CDR1 is SGDLS and CDR2 is YYNGEE in the germline V gene. The CDR3 nucleotides are TGTGCCAGCAGCCCAATTGCCACAGGGTCTGGGAATGAGCAGTTCTTC. This encodes CASSPIATGSGNEQFF.

The V gene is TRBV6-1, the J gene TRBJ2-7; TRBD1 might be the D (6 bases). The CDR3 is 13 residues long. Looked up from germline, CDR1 is MNHNS and CDR2 is SASEGT. V lost 6 bases and J lost 3, with 12 bases in between. The CDR3 coding sequence is TGTGCCAGCAGACACAGGGAGCGCTACGAGCAGTACTTC. Protein sequence: CASRHRERYEQYF.

The genes are TRBV6-1 and TRBJ1-5, with a possible D match to TRBD1 (5 bases). This CDR3 comprises 15 residues. The germline V gene encodes CDR1 MNHNS and CDR2 SASEGT. The germline V and J ends were trimmed by 7 bases and 1 base, with 14 bases remaining between them. CDR3: CASNPRRGSNQPQHF. In nucleotides, the CDR3 is TGTGCCAGCAACCCGCGGAGGGGAAGCAATCAGCCCCAGCATTTT.

This clone was counted a single time. J is TRBJ1-3 and V is TRBV5-6; D unresolved. V was cut by 4 bases and J by 7 bases, with 12 bases left in between. The CDR3 totals 13 residues. Germline CDR1 and CDR2: SGHDT and YYEEEE. Here the CDR3 DNA reads TGTGCCAGCAGCGCGAACTTAGGGAACACCATATATTTT. This gives the protein CASSANLGNTIYF.

This clone was detected only once. This chain joins TRBV6-1 and TRBJ1-5; D is undetermined. Trimming took off 2 bases at V and 6 bases at J, with 17 bases between the two ends. Germline CDR1 MNHNS, CDR2 SASEGT. The CDR3 totals 16 residues. CDR3 amino acids: CASSEMIHRGSQPQHF. For the CDR3, the DNA is TGTGCCAGCAGTGAAATGATCCACCGGGGAAGTCAGCCCCAGCATTTT.

The chain has TRBV6-5 and TRBJ1-1; possible D gene TRBD1, 5 bases. Trimming left V 6 bases short and J 4 bases short, with 18 bases between. Germline V CDR1 and CDR2: MNHEY, SVGAGI. CDR3 length: 15 residues. DNA of the CDR3: TGTGCCAGCAGCCGGGACCCCGGATCGGGCACTGAAGCTTTCTTT. It encodes CASSRDPGSGTEAFF.

The sample holds one count of this clone. This chain links TRBV11-1 with TRBJ1-2; D is unclear. CDR3 length equals 14 residues. Germline lookup yields CDR1 SGHAT and CDR2 FQDESV (reference sequence). V lost 2 bases to trimming and J lost 4 bases, with 11 bases between them. For the CDR3, the DNA is TGTGCCAGCAGCTTATACGGCAGTACCTATGGCTACACCTTC. Amino acid sequence: CASSLYGSTYGYTF.